A single sample is the source of the 30 T cell receptor delta chains below, sequenced in a study of Vγ9Vδ2 T cells in congenital toxoplasmosis (dated by TCRdb to about 2021). Sequenced using an Illumina MiSeq. Template-switch reverse transcription with SuperScript II was used to generate cDNA, with TRGC- and TRDC-specific primers combined in a single tube. The TRGC primer was designed for binding to both the TRGC1 and TRGC2 constant genes. TCRdb reanalyzed the public reads with the CATT caller, and identical DNA sequences were merged afterwards. This sample lists about 630 delta-chain clones; roughly 4.5% were detected once. 26% of the sample lies in the top ten. The sample was gamma-delta T cells from blood. These receptors came from a child younger than 10 born to a mother with Toxoplasma gondii infection during pregnancy, either congenitally infected or uninfected (not recorded which).

Comment on this clone: It differs at one base from a far larger clone, so likely a read error. The sample carries other DNA sequences with the same CDR3. This chain uses TRDV1 with TRDJ1, with D perhaps matching TRDD2 or TRDD3 (5 bases each). CDR3 length: 20 residues. The germline gives CDR1 TSWWSYY, CDR2 QGS. With 0 bases removed from V and 5 bases from J, the gap between germline ends came to 28 bases. The CDR3 region has the DNA TGTGCTCTTGGGGAACTAGGCCTACTTGGGGAACTTAAGTTCACTGATAAACTCATCTTT. Translating gives CALGELGLLGELKFTDKLIF.

This clone was picked up a small number of times. Since a far larger clone is one base different, this is likely a read error. Other DNA sequences in this specimen translate into the identical CDR3. V and J are TRAV38-2/DV8 and TRDJ1; tentatively, D is TRDD3 (6 bases). The CDR3 consists of 16 residues. The germline V and J ends were trimmed by 2 bases and 1 base, with 15 bases remaining between them. Germline lookup yields CDR1 TSESDYY and CDR2 QEAYKQQN. The CDR3 DNA reads TGTGCTTATAGGAGTGTTGATGGGGGCCCCACCGATAAACTCATCTTT. Translated, it gives CAYRSVDGGPTDKLIF.

A remark on this clone: The TCRdb protein comes from a much larger clone and disagrees with this DNA's translation at residue 7, likely due to a read error; the protein given here is derived from the DNA. The chain links TRDV2 to TRDJ3; 8 bases align to TRDD3. In germline, CDR1 is GEAIGNYY, CDR2 EKD. Trimming at V came to 0 bases and at J to 2 bases, leaving 5 bases not matched to a gene. This CDR3 spans 18 amino acids. CDR3 loop: CACDTVRGDTWDTRQMFF. CDR3 sequence (DNA): TGTGCCTGTGACACCGTACGGGGGGATACCTGGGACACCCGACAGATGTTTTTC.

Worth noting for this clone: The protein in TCRdb stems from a much larger clone and differs at residue 16 from this DNA's translation, likely a read error; here the protein is translated from the DNA. The J gene is TRDJ1, while no V gene call was made; the D call of TRDD3 is as the table states it, not checked on the DNA. There are 21 residues in the CDR3. For the CDR3, the DNA is TGTGCTGTCGCTTCCTATCTACGACGTATGCTACTGGGGGATACGACCGATAAACTCATCTTT. This encodes CAVASYLRRMLLGDTTDKLIF.

A single count supports this clone. V usage is TRDV2 and J usage is TRDJ2; 9 bases fit TRDD3. The J gene, missing from TCRdb, was assigned here through DNA to germline matching. Per the germline V gene, CDR1 is GEAIGNYY and CDR2 is EKD. The CDR3 consists of 17 residues. V lost 1 base, J lost 8 bases, and 13 bases stayed unmatched. CDR3 amino acids: CACDTLGDSPECAQLFF. CDR3 DNA sequence: TGTGCCTGTGACACTCTGGGGGATTCTCCGGAGTGTGCACAACTCTTCTTT.

This clone appeared a few times. Since a far larger clone is one base different, this is likely a read error. Other nucleotide sequences in the sample specify the same CDR3. The chain combines TRDV1 with TRDJ1, with D unclear. TCRdb supplies no J gene; here it was assigned by aligning the nucleotide sequence to germline. Germline V gives CDR1 TSWWSYY, CDR2 QGS. V lost 2 bases and J 0 bases, leaving 31 bases between the germline ends. This CDR3 contains 22 residues. Here the CDR3 DNA reads TGTGCTCTTGGGGAATTGACGATTTTTCCAAAAGTGTACAATCTCCACACCGATAAACTCATCTTT. Its protein product is CALGELTIFPKVYNLHTDKLIF.

For this clone: This probably arose from a read error, given a far larger clone one base away. The rearrangement joins TRDV1 to TRDJ1, with D maybe TRDD3 (6 bases). Per the germline V gene, CDR1 is TSWWSYY and CDR2 is QGS. CDR3 length: 15 residues. The CDR3 protein is CARGIGPADNDKLIF. CDR3 bases: TGTGCTCGTGGGATAGGTCCGGCTGACAACGATAAACTCATCTTT.

A remark on this clone: This probably arose from a read error, given a far larger clone one base away. The DNA is left out, because the CDR3 cannot be placed on it with certainty; the CDR3 is given as TCRdb lists it. The chain links TRAV29/DV5 to TRDJ1; TRDD3 reflects the table's D call only, with no check against the DNA. Germline loops: CDR1 NSMFDY, CDR2 ISSIKDK. The CDR3 has 27 amino acids, counting both end residues. The CDR3: CSVLLCSSLPPGDTRMPRGSITDKLIF.

About this clone itself: The protein held in TCRdb is that of a much larger clone and does not match this DNA's translation at residue 7, likely because of a read error; the protein shown is translated from the DNA. The chain carries TRDV2 and TRDJ1; D not certain. The CDR3 extends over 20 amino acids. V lost 2 bases, J lost 0 bases, and 27 bases lay in between. Germline V gene sequence: CDR1 GEAIGNYY, CDR2 EKD. This CDR3 reads CACDKRWRAWNVEYTDKLIF. The CDR3 DNA sequence: TGTGCCTGTGACAAGAGGTGGCGCGCGTGGAATGTTGAGTACACCGATAAACTCATCTTT.

Of note for this clone: This DNA's translation differs at residue 9 from TCRdb's protein, which comes from a much larger clone; a read error is likely, and the protein shown is translated from the DNA. The rearrangement uses TRDV1 and TRDJ1; a weak D match, TRDD2 (7 bases). The CDR3 runs 23 residues. Per germline, CDR1 TSWWSYY and CDR2 QGS. V lost 3 bases to trimming and J lost 2 bases, with 37 bases between them. The CDR3 sequence is CALGDGPWDFLTWGSRGTDKLIF. The CDR3 DNA is TGTGCTCTTGGGGATGGACCCTGGGACTTCCTAACCTGGGGATCTCGTGGTACCGATAAACTCATCTTT.

This clone was picked up a small number of times. TCRdb lists the protein of a much larger clone for this DNA, which differs at residue 13, so this is likely a read error; the protein given here is translated from the DNA itself. The chain is built from TRDV2 and TRDJ1, with D tentatively TRDD3 (5 bases). Germline V gives CDR1 GEAIGNYY, CDR2 EKD. The CDR3 contains 15 residues. The CDR3 sequence is CACDTAAGKADKIIF. CDR3 coding DNA: TGTGCCTGTGACACCGCGGCTGGGAAGGCCGATAAAATCATCTTT.

About this clone itself: The protein TCRdb gives is from a much larger clone and does not agree with this DNA's translation at residue 3, likely a read error; the protein shown here comes from the DNA. V gene TRDV2 combines with J gene TRDJ1, with TRDD3 matching 11 bases. Germline assignment: CDR1 GEAIGNYY and CDR2 EKD. This CDR3 contains 15 residues. The CDR3 DNA reads TGTGCCAGTGACGTACTGGGGGATAGCCGGGATAAACTCATCTTT. This sequence encodes CASDVLGDSRDKLIF.

With respect to this clone: The likely explanation is a read error, given a far larger clone one base away. Other DNA sequences in this sample translate to the same CDR3. The chain is built from TRDV1 and TRDJ1, with D unclear. This CDR3 has 20 amino acids. Trimming shortened V by 4 bases and J by 2 bases, and 29 bases separated the two germline ends. The germline V gene has CDR1 TSWWSYY and CDR2 QGS. CDR3 in amino acids: CALGGTPVLIERGGTDKLIF. As DNA, the CDR3 is TGTGCTCTTGGGGGGACCCCAGTTCTAATCGAAAGAGGAGGGACCGATAAACTCATCTTT.

Regarding this clone: A far larger clone is one base from this, pointing to a likely read error. Other nucleotide sequences from this sample produce the same CDR3. V usage is TRDV2 and J usage is TRDJ1, with a possible D match to TRDD3 (6 bases). Here the J gene was assigned by germline matching of the DNA, as TCRdb has none. Per germline, CDR1 GEAIGNYY and CDR2 EKD. This CDR3 is built from 14 residues. V was shortened by 0 bases and J by 5 bases, with 12 bases between the two germline ends. The CDR3 loop reads CACDTWGLSDKLIF. In DNA form, the CDR3 reads TGTGCCTGTGACACCTGGGGGCTTTCTGATAAACTCATCTTT.

Remarks on this clone: TCRdb lists the protein of a much larger clone for this DNA, which differs at residue 10, so this is likely a read error; the protein given here is translated from the DNA itself. The gene calls are TRDV2 and TRDJ3; 8 nucleotides align to TRDD3. The CDR3 has 17 amino acids. Germline V gives CDR1 GEAIGNYY, CDR2 EKD. The CDR3 DNA reads as TGTGCCTGTGACACCGGGATACGCTCCCGGGACACCCGACAGATGTTTTTC. It is translated as CACDTGIRSRDTRQMFF.

This clone was seen more than once but under ten times. This probably arose from a read error, given a far larger clone one base away. At the DNA level, this CDR3 is encoded by other sequences in the same sample as well. The chain couples TRAV38-2/DV8 to TRDJ1; 9 bases fit TRDD3. CDR1 and CDR2 from the germline V gene are TSESDYY and QEAYKQQN. The CDR3 runs to 21 residues. Unmatched junction bases numbered 22, after V lost 1 base and J lost 3 bases. CDR3 loop: CAYRSSGDLPWGIRGPDKLIF. The CDR3 DNA is TGTGCTTATAGGAGCTCGGGTGACCTACCCTGGGGGATCAGAGGCCCCGATAAACTCATCTTT.

This clone was observed a handful of times. This likely came from a read error, as a far larger clone is one base away. Distinct nucleotide sequences in the sample also encode this CDR3. This chain joins TRDV1 and TRDJ1; 8 bases align to TRDD3. The V gene's germline CDR1 is TSWWSYY and CDR2 QGS. CDR3 length equals 22 residues. CDR3 nucleotide sequence: TGTGCTCTCGGGGAACCGTACCTCCCTCCTACTCCCGTACTGGGGGTTTCCGATAAACTCATCTTT. As protein: CALGEPYLPPTPVLGVSDKLIF.

This clone was counted a few times. TCRdb lists the protein of a much larger clone for this DNA, which differs at residue 9, so this is likely a read error; the protein given here is translated from the DNA itself. This chain uses TRDV1 with TRDJ1; D is ambiguous. The CDR3 has 15 amino acids. V was shortened by 5 bases and J by 4 bases, with 17 bases between the two germline ends. The germline V gene encodes CDR1 TSWWSYY and CDR2 QGS. CDR3 residues: CALGIGPAGNDKLIF. The CDR3 DNA reads as TGTGCTCTTGGGATAGGTCCGGCTGGCAACGATAAACTCATCTTT.

A few counts support this clone. The TCRdb record carries a much larger clone's protein, which differs from this DNA's translation at residue 6; a read error is the likely cause, and the protein listed here is the DNA translation. The chain employs TRDV2 and TRDJ1, with a possible D match to TRDD3 (5 bases). V was cut by 0 bases and J by 3 bases, with 19 bases left in between. The CDR3 sequence is 17 residues long. CDR1 and CDR2 (germline): GEAIGNYY, EKD. CDR3 nucleotide sequence: TGTGCCTGTGACACCCGGGGGGTCCCGCGAAGGGCCGATAAACTCATCTTT. This codes for CACDTRGVPRRADKLIF.

This clone was counted a few times. This likely stems from a read error, as it lies one base from a far larger clone. Other DNA sequences of this sample code for an identical CDR3. The J gene is TRDJ2, the V gene TRAV23/DV6; weak D call: TRDD3 (5 bases). This CDR3 region has 14 residues. Germline CDR1 is NTAFDY and CDR2 is IRPDVSE (reference sequence). CDR3 DNA: TGTGCTGCAAGCATTGGGATTGCCAGGGCACAACTCTTCTTT. Translation gives CAASIGIARAQLFF.

This clone was counted a few times. This likely stems from a read error, as it lies one base from a far larger clone. Other DNA sequences of this sample code for an identical CDR3. The chain has TRDV2 and TRDJ1; 10 positions match TRDD3. V dropped 4 bases and J dropped 2; count of bases not matched to a gene: 9. CDR3 length: 16 amino acids. Germline assignment: CDR1 GEAIGNYY and CDR2 EKD. The CDR3 loop reads CACDDLGDKTTDKLIF. CDR3 nucleotide sequence: TGTGCCTGTGATGATCTGGGGGATAAGACGACCGATAAACTCATCTTT.

As regards this clone: TCRdb's entry gives the protein of a much larger clone, which mismatches this DNA's translation at residue 7, likely from a read error; the protein reported here is translated from the DNA. The chain links TRDV1 to TRDJ1; TRDD2 matches 7 bases. The germline CDR1 and CDR2 sequences are TSWWSYY and QGS. The V segment lost 4 bases and the J segment 2 bases; nucleotides outside the gene matches: 16. This CDR3 contains 18 residues. The CDR3 nucleotides are TGTGCTCTTGGGGTCGCGAACTTTCCTACGACGTCGACCGATAAACTCATCTTT. Its translation: CALGVANFPTTSTDKLIF.

A remark on this clone: TCRdb's protein for this DNA is that of a much larger clone and differs from the translation at residue 10, likely a read error; the protein shown is the DNA translation. The V call is TRDV1, the J call TRDJ1, with TRDD2 as a possible D gene (6 bases). The V end was cut by 4 bases, the J end by 2 bases, with 23 bases between. CDR3 length: 18 residues. Germline loops: CDR1 TSWWSYY, CDR2 QGS. The CDR3 DNA is TGTGCTCTTGGGGTCGCGACCTTTCCTATGACGTCGACCGATAAACTCATCTTT. This encodes CALGVATFPMTSTDKLIF.

The assigned J gene is TRDJ1, but the V gene is uncalled; the table's D call TRDD3 went unverified against the DNA. This CDR3 has 19 amino acids. The CDR3, as DNA: TGTGCTCCTTGGCGGGGGGTTCCTACGACTGAGCCCGATGGCGATAAACTCATCTTT. This translates into CAPWRGVPTTEPDGDKLIF.

In its sample, this clone was seen a few times. A far larger clone is just one base off, so this is likely a read error. Other DNA sequences in this sample translate to the same CDR3. The chain is built from TRDV2 and TRDJ1, with 8 nucleotides matching TRDD2. The CDR3 totals 16 residues. Germline V gene data show CDR1 as GEAIGNYY and CDR2 as EKD. CDR3 sequence reads: CACDSSSYVGTDKLIF. CDR3 nucleotides: TGTGCCTGTGACTCCTCTTCCTACGTGGGCACCGATAAGCTCATCTTT.

This chain links TRDV2 with TRDJ1, with 9 bases that match TRDD3. No J segment appears in TCRdb, so it was assigned here by matching the sequence to germline. Trimming removed 1 base from V and 3 bases from J; junction bases left unmatched: 11. The V gene's germline CDR1 is GEAIGNYY and CDR2 EKD. The CDR3 has 17 residues. CDR3 sequence reads: CACDTSWGIRGPDKLIF. In nucleotides, the CDR3 is TGTGCCTGTGACACGAGCTGGGGGATCAGAGGCCCCGATAAACTCATCTTT.

As to this clone: The protein given by TCRdb reflects a much larger clone and differs at residue 6 from this DNA's translation, likely from a read error; the protein shown is the DNA's translation. The chain is built from TRDV1 and TRDJ1, with D hard to call. The CDR3 runs to 19 residues. Per germline, CDR1 TSWWSYY and CDR2 QGS. V gave up 2 bases and J gave up 0 bases, with 22 bases separating them. CDR3 bases: TGTGCTCTTGGGGAAGACAGAGCCTTTCTGGTGACGTACACCGATAAACTCATCTTT. This codes for CALGEDRAFLVTYTDKLIF.

J is TRDJ1 and V is TRDV3, with 12 nucleotides matching TRDD3. Here the J gene was assigned by germline matching of the DNA, as TCRdb has none. Germline V gene data show CDR1 as TVYSNPD and CDR2 as GDNSRS (reference sequence). This CDR3 is built from 22 residues. The ends lost 2 bases at V and 0 bases at J; junction bases unmatched: 25. The CDR3 region is CAFSLSTFLRVLGDTYTDKLIF. CDR3 DNA: TGTGCCTTTTCCCTCTCGACCTTCCTACGCGTACTGGGGGATACCTACACCGATAAACTCATCTTT.

With respect to this clone: A much bigger clone sits one base away, suggesting this may be a read error. J is TRDJ3 and V is TRDV2, with 11 bases aligning to TRDD3. TCRdb lists no J gene, so it was determined here by aligning the DNA to germline. Germline CDR1 reads GEAIGNYY; CDR2 reads EKD. The CDR3 is made up of 18 amino acids. The CDR3: CASDTVLGDTWDTRQMFF. CDR3 nucleotide sequence: TGTGCCAGTGACACCGTACTGGGGGATACCTGGGACACCCGACAGATGTTTTTC.

Notes on this clone: The TCRdb protein comes from a much larger clone and disagrees with this DNA's translation at residue 5, likely due to a read error; the protein given here is derived from the DNA. The J gene is TRDJ1, the V gene TRDV2; D remains ambiguous. This CDR3 comprises 12 residues. Trimming took off 8 bases at V and 5 bases at J, with 14 bases between the two ends. The germline CDR1 and CDR2 sequences are GEAIGNYY and EKD. CDR3 in amino acids: CASRAINDKLIF. CDR3 nucleotides: TGTGCCTCCCGGGCGATAAATGATAAACTCATCTTT.